These 21 T cell receptor beta chains were sequenced from one sample in a study of T cell repertoires in cytomegalovirus infection. These TCRs are of unknown antigen specificity. MiXCR was run by TCRdb on the reads, yielding one entry per CDR3 protein. The table shows roughly 990,000 distinct CDR3 sequences, with around 29% occurring only once. The sample in question was cultured CD8+ T cells from PBMCs, obtained from culture after CMV antigen stimulation. Source of these receptors: a human donor in good health (CMV status not recorded). Some clones in this sample may be carry-over from other donors' samples.

The gene calls are TRBV27 and TRBJ2-2, with 11 bases lining up with TRBD1. J gave up 4 bases and V 11 bases, and 6 bases lay outside the gene matches. CDR3 length equals 14 residues. Germline V gene data show CDR1 as MNHEY and CDR2 as SMNVEV (reference sequence). In DNA, the CDR3 is TGTGCCGCGGGGGGACAGGGGGGCACCGGGGAGCTGTTTTTT. Translation gives CAAGGQGGTGELFF.

This clonotype appeared many times. The CDR3 sequence: CASSYTSGGPDTQYF. The CDR3 DNA reads TGTGCCAGCAGCTATACTAGCGGGGGGCCAGATACGCAGTATTTT. The genes are TRBV7-2 and TRBJ2-3; 12 bases fit TRBD2. Trimming removed 4 bases from V and 4 bases from J; junction bases left unmatched: 3. The CDR3 extends over 15 amino acids. Germline CDR1 and CDR2: SGHTA and FQGNSA.

The genes are TRBV4-1 and TRBJ2-7; a possible D gene is TRBD1 (6 bases). V was pared by 1 base and J by 5 bases, with 12 bases between. The CDR3 is 14 amino acids. The germline CDR1 and CDR2 sequences are MGHRA and YSYEKL. The CDR3 here is CASSQVMGHNEQYF. The CDR3, as DNA: TGCGCCAGCAGCCAAGTAATGGGACACAACGAGCAGTACTTC.

This rearrangement joins TRBV7-4 to TRBJ2-5; possibly TRBD2 for D (6 bases). The ends were cut back, 1 base at V and 2 bases at J, with 11 bases in the middle. The CDR3 loop spans 15 amino acids. The V gene's germline CDR1 is SGHVT and CDR2 SQSDAQ. The CDR3 loop reads CASSLDSSDQETQYF. DNA for the CDR3: TGTGCCAGCAGCTTAGATTCTAGCGATCAAGAGACCCAGTACTTC. Looking up the rest from reference TRBV7-4 and TRBJ2-5 gives the full variable domain: GAGVSQSPRYKVAKRGRDVALRCDSISGHVTLYWYRQTLGQGSEVLTYSQSDAQRDKSGRPSGRFSAERPERSVSTLKIQRTEQGDSAVYLCASSLDSSDQETQYFGPGTRLLVL.

The rearrangement uses TRBV5-6 and TRBJ1-6; no reliable D call. Germline V gene lookup returns CDR1 SGHDT and CDR2 YYEEEE. This CDR3 is built from 16 residues. Trimming cost V 1 base and J 5 bases, with 13 bases left between them. CDR3 amino acids: CASSLRALRDNSPLHF. In DNA form, the CDR3 reads TGTGCCAGCAGCTTGCGTGCTTTGAGAGATAATTCACCCCTCCACTTT.

This clonotype appeared a few times. The chain uses TRBV12-3 or TRBV12-4 and TRBJ2-3, with D uncertain. The length of the CDR3 is 14 residues. V was shortened by 5 bases and J by 6 bases, with 15 bases between the two germline ends. The CDR3 reads CASSPPGRRDTQYF. The DNA for the CDR3 is TGTGCCAGCAGTCCCCCCGGGCGACGGGATACGCAGTATTTT.

The rearrangement joins TRBV9 to TRBJ2-2; 10 bases line up with TRBD1. The CDR3 is made up of 16 amino acids. V was clipped by 2 bases and J by 6 bases; unmatched bases: 7. The germline V gene has CDR1 SGDLS and CDR2 YYNGEE. The CDR3, as DNA: TGTGCCAGCAGCGTCGCTGGGACAGGGGTCTCCGGGGAGCTGTTTTTT. Protein sequence: CASSVAGTGVSGELFF.

This clonotype came up a few times. The chain joins TRBV12-3 or TRBV12-4 to TRBJ2-5; the match to TRBD1 covers 9 bases. V shed 6 bases and J 8 bases; nucleotides not matched to a gene: 13. This CDR3 is 15 amino acids long. The CDR3: CASRPGQGDGGTQYF. The CDR3 nucleotides are TGTGCCAGCAGGCCGGGACAGGGAGATGGGGGTACCCAGTACTTC.

The chain is built from TRBV5-1 and TRBJ1-5; 7 bases map to TRBD1. CDR1 is SGHRS, CDR2 YFSETQ, per germline. Trimming took 0 bases from V and 5 from J; bases not matched to a gene: 11. This CDR3 is 17 amino acids long. The CDR3 region is CASSLEPLDRTYQPQHF. CDR3 coding DNA: TGCGCCAGCAGCTTGGAACCCCTGGACAGGACTTATCAGCCCCAGCATTTT.

The DNA for the CDR3 is TGTGCCAGCAGCTTATATACAGGGTCCCAAGAGACCCAGTACTTC. Protein product: CASSLYTGSQETQYF. This chain uses TRBV7-8 with TRBJ2-5, with D perhaps matching TRBD1 (6 bases). This CDR3 is built from 15 residues. Trimming shortened V by 2 bases and J by 1 base, and 11 bases separated the two germline ends. Per the germline V gene, CDR1 is SGHVS and CDR2 is FQNEAQ.

The rearrangement uses TRBV27 and TRBJ2-3; 12 nucleotides line up with TRBD2. Germline V gene lookup returns CDR1 MNHEY and CDR2 SMNVEV (reference sequence). The CDR3 is 18 residues long. The V segment lost 7 bases and the J segment 0 bases; nucleotides outside the gene matches: 11. As DNA, the CDR3 is TGTGCCAGCACCGAACTAGCGGGGGGCCACTTGAGCACAGATACGCAGTATTTT. It encodes CASTELAGGHLSTDTQYF.

The rearrangement links TRBV3-1 to TRBJ2-1; D possibly matches TRBD1 or TRBD2 (6 bases each). Trimming took 1 base from V and 7 from J, leaving 17 bases between them. The CDR3 has 16 residues. Germline-derived CDR1 and CDR2 are LGHDT and YNNKEL (reference sequence). The CDR3 nucleotides read TGTGCCAGCAGCCAAGGACTCGGGGGCCGAGGGAATGAGCAGTTCTTC. Translating gives CASSQGLGGRGNEQFF.

The chain employs TRBV7-6 and TRBJ2-7; TRBD1 matches 7 bases. CDR3 length equals 10 residues. The V gene's germline CDR1 is SGHVS and CDR2 FNYEAQ. Losses at the gene ends were 11 bases for V and 5 bases for J; bases not matched to a gene: 3. Here the CDR3 DNA reads TGTGCCGTAGGGGGCCACGAGCAGTACGTC. Translated, it gives CAVGGHEQYV.

The chain uses TRBV7-9 and TRBJ2-7; D not certain. Trimming took off 5 bases at V and 3 bases at J, with 14 bases between the two ends. Germline V gene sequence: CDR1 SEHNR, CDR2 FQNEAQ (reference sequence). This CDR3 has 14 amino acids. The CDR3, as DNA: TGTGCCAGCAGCCCACCCATCCCCGGCTACGAGCAGTACTTC. Its protein product is CASSPPIPGYEQYF.

This clonotype was seen at least ten times. The rearrangement uses TRBV7-6 and TRBJ2-1; weak D call: TRBD1 (6 bases). The CDR3 covers 14 residues. CDR1 and CDR2 from the germline V gene are SGHVS and FNYEAQ. The germline V and J ends were trimmed by 1 base and 4 bases, with 8 bases remaining between them. The chain's CDR3 is CASSLVGQYNEQFF. The CDR3 nucleotides are TGTGCCAGCAGCTTAGTCGGACAGTACAATGAGCAGTTCTTC.

This clonotype has a count of ten or more. J is TRBJ1-2 and V is TRBV6-1; D is ambiguous. CDR1 is MNHNS and CDR2 is SASEGT in the germline V gene. The CDR3 is made up of 11 amino acids. The ends were cut back, 8 bases at V and 1 base at J, with 5 bases in the middle. DNA of the CDR3: TGTGCCAGCGGCATTAACTATGGCTACACCTTC. This codes for CASGINYGYTF.

V is TRBV10-3 and J is TRBJ1-1; weak D call: TRBD1 (6 bases). CDR1 and CDR2 (germline): ENHRY, SYGVKD. CDR3 length: 11 amino acids. V was shortened by 6 bases and J by 6 bases, with 8 bases between the two germline ends. The CDR3 spells CAIRSGAEAFF. CDR3 coding DNA: TGTGCCATCAGGTCAGGGGCTGAAGCTTTCTTT.

V gene TRBV19 combines with J gene TRBJ1-2; no clear D. The CDR3 consists of 13 residues. V lost 4 bases to trimming and J lost 3 bases, with 9 bases between them. Germline V gene sequence: CDR1 LNHDA, CDR2 SQIVND (reference sequence). The CDR3, as DNA: TGTGCCAGTAGTAAAGGAGCCTACTATGGCTACACCTTC. This sequence encodes CASSKGAYYGYTF.

Many counts were recorded for this clonotype. The rearrangement joins TRBV7-6 to TRBJ2-7; D is possibly TRBD1 or TRBD2 (6 bases each). The CDR3 loop spans 15 amino acids. CDR1 and CDR2 (germline): SGHVS, FNYEAQ. Deletions cut 3 bases from V and 0 bases from J, with 12 bases between. In DNA, the CDR3 is TGTGCCAGCAGCTTCTCCGGGGGCAGCTCCTACGAGCAGTACTTC. This encodes CASSFSGGSSYEQYF.

V usage is TRBV12-3 or TRBV12-4 and J usage is TRBJ2-5; 12 bases fit TRBD2. The V segment lost 5 bases and the J segment 5 bases; nucleotides outside the gene matches: 15. This CDR3 has 18 residues. CDR3 DNA: TGTGCCAGCAGTCCCTCGATATACCCAACTAGCGGGGGGGAGACCCAGTACTTC. It is translated as CASSPSIYPTSGGETQYF.

Comments on this clonotype: This may be a read error, as it is one base from a much larger clone. This chain uses TRBV7-6 with TRBJ1-2, with no clear D. Germline V gene data show CDR1 as SGHVS and CDR2 as FNYEAQ. CDR3 length: 12 amino acids. Here the CDR3 reads CANSQDGYGYTF. The DNA of the CDR3 is TGTGCCAACAGCCAGGACGGCTATGGCTACACCTTC.